This T cell receptor (beta chain) stems from a study of blood T cell repertoires in COVID-19. CDR1 and CDR2 (germline): LGHNA, YNFKEQ. The CDR3 spans 13 residues. V lost 0 bases to trimming and J lost 6 bases, with 5 bases between them. Repertoires were generated with immunoSEQ multiplex PCR, while TCRdb's copy carries only in-frame clones and drops some. The data hold around 250,000 clones, with approximately 86% observed a single time. The chain combines TRBV4-2 with TRBJ2-2; D is possibly TRBD1 (5 bases). What was sequenced was PBMCs or T cells enriched from blood (not recorded which). The clonotype originates from a woman aged 45-65 years who had recovered from COVID-19. The CDR3: CASSQDRAGELFF. CDR3 in DNA: TGTGCCAGCAGCCAAGACAGGGCCGGGGAGCTGTTTTTT.